This T cell receptor (beta chain) emerged from a study of OX40 agonist ivuxolimab in advanced cancers. About the research overall: Enrolled patients in dose escalation had cancers that were hepatocellular carcinoma, melanoma, renal cell or head and neck cancer. Three patients, one with hepatocellular carcinoma and two with cutaneous melanoma, responded partially. Eligibility admitted prior anti-PD-1, anti-PD-L1 or anti-CTLA-4 therapy; about 39% had some.

Libraries were prepared by immunoSEQ multiplex PCR; TCRdb keeps only in-frame clonotypes and omits some of them. The data hold some 42,000 clones, with under 90% observed a single time. At cycle 4 day 1, cycle 7 day 1, and baseline, blood was sampled. Looked up from germline, CDR1 is SGHRS and CDR2 is YFSETQ. The CDR3 covers 14 residues. V trimming: 6 bases; J trimming: 6 bases; junction bases outside the gene matches: 5. The TCR sequence derives from an adult with an advanced solid tumor such as melanoma, head and neck, liver or kidney cancer. The sequencing used CD4+ or CD8+ T cells sorted from blood, collected in a trial of the OX40 agonist ivuxolimab. The V call is TRBV5-1, the J call TRBJ2-2; 10 bases agree with TRBD1. In DNA form, the CDR3 reads TGCGCCAGCAAGACAGGGGGCCTGGCCGGGGAGCTGTTTTTT. Its protein is CASKTGGLAGELFF.